Following are 22 T cell receptor beta chains from one sample sequenced in a study of cytomegalovirus exposure and HLA in healthy donors. Amplification used 60 Vbeta primers and 13 Jbeta primers. TCRdb's table, derived via immunoSEQ multiplex PCR, lists solely in-frame clones and lacks some. The table has about 200,000 clones, around 86% seen once; the top ten hold approximately 1.9%. Source material: PBMCs. The receptors were sampled from a woman aged 18-29 years in good health and CMV-seronegative.

The V call is TRBV28, the J call TRBJ2-1; 8 bases map to TRBD1. The junction had 4 bases not matched to a gene; V was cut back by 5 bases and J by 4 bases. Germline V lookup: CDR1 MDHEN, CDR2 SYDVKM. This CDR3 has 14 residues. Written as DNA, the CDR3 is TGTGCCAGCAGTAATCGGGACAGGTACAATGAGCAGTTCTTC. The encoded protein is CASSNRDRYNEQFF.

V and J are TRBV6-5 and TRBJ1-5, with unresolved D. V dropped 6 bases and J dropped 6 bases, with 12 bases sitting between them. CDR1 MNHEY and CDR2 SVGAGI come from the germline V gene. CDR3 length: 13 amino acids. CDR3 loop: CASRPPRGQPQHF. DNA for the CDR3: TGTGCCAGCAGACCCCCTCGCGGTCAGCCCCAGCATTTT.

The gene calls are TRBV5-1 and TRBJ2-2; 7 nucleotides agree with TRBD2. CDR3 length equals 14 residues. Per germline, CDR1 SGHRS and CDR2 YFSETQ. Unmatched junction bases numbered 7, after V lost 4 bases and J lost 7 bases. CDR3 DNA sequence: TGCGCCAGCAGCGAGCCAGCGGGAAGCGGGGAGCTGTTTTTT. Protein product: CASSEPAGSGELFF.

Points on this clone: Other DNA variants within this sample encode the same CDR3. The chain links TRBV5-1 to TRBJ1-2, with 7 positions matching TRBD1. CDR3 length equals 14 residues. CDR1 is SGHRS, CDR2 YFSETQ, per germline. V lost 0 bases, J lost 8 bases, and 7 bases stayed unmatched. The CDR3 nucleotides read TGCGCCAGCAGCTTGGGACAGGGCCACGGCGGCTACACCTTC. As protein: CASSLGQGHGGYTF.

V and J are TRBV19 and TRBJ1-2; the match to TRBD1 covers 7 bases. Per the germline V gene, CDR1 is LNHDA and CDR2 is SQIVND (reference sequence). CDR3 length equals 17 residues. V was clipped by 6 bases and J by 4 bases; unmatched bases: 17. In DNA, the CDR3 is TGTGCCAGTAGGTCCCCAATCCAACAGGGGAACTCCTATGGCTACACCTTC. It translates to CASRSPIQQGNSYGYTF.

The chain has TRBV7-9 and TRBJ1-2; 12 bases map to TRBD1. The CDR3 covers 17 residues. Trimming cost V 6 bases and J 2 bases; bases outside gene matches: 10. Germline CDR1 SEHNR, CDR2 FQNEAQ (reference sequence). The CDR3 sequence: CASSSGTGGLLNYGYTF. CDR3 DNA sequence: TGTGCCAGCAGTTCCGGGACAGGGGGCCTACTAAACTATGGCTACACCTTC.

The V call is TRBV7-9, the J call TRBJ1-1; D remains ambiguous. This CDR3 contains 12 residues. The germline CDR1 and CDR2 sequences are SEHNR and FQNEAQ (reference sequence). CDR3 nucleotides: TGTTCCGCCGGGCGGGGTTCCACTGAAGCTTTCTTT. Protein: CSAGRGSTEAFF.

In regard to this clone: Other nucleotide sequences in the sample specify the same CDR3. V usage is TRBV25-1 and J usage is TRBJ1-6; tentatively, D is TRBD1 (5 bases). Germline CDR1 and CDR2: MGHDK and SYGVNS. Trimming took off 1 base at V and 1 base at J, with 5 bases between the two ends. CDR3 size: 15 residues. CDR3 amino acids: CASSESGSYNSPLHF. The CDR3 DNA is TGTGCCAGCAGTGAATCAGGGTCCTATAATTCACCCCTCCACTTT. The variable domain in full, with the rest retrieved from reference TRBV25-1 and TRBJ1-6, is EADIYQTPRYLVIGTGKKITLECSQTMGHDKMYWYQQDPGMELHLIHYSYGVNSTEKGDLSSESTVSRIRTEHFPLTLESARPSHTSQYLCASSESGSYNSPLHFGNGTRLTVT.

The chain recombines TRBV5-4 with TRBJ2-3, with a weak D call TRBD1 (6 bases). Germline loops: CDR1 SGHNT, CDR2 YYREEE (reference sequence). The CDR3 length is 14 residues. V was cut by 4 bases and J by 0 bases, with 9 bases left in between. The CDR3 reads CASSAQGSTDTQYF. CDR3 in DNA: TGTGCCAGCAGCGCACAGGGTAGCACAGATACGCAGTATTTT.

The V gene is TRBV28, the J gene TRBJ1-2; 7 bases map to TRBD1. V was pared by 5 bases and J by 4 bases, with 10 bases of the junction left unmatched. The CDR3 sequence is 15 residues long. Germline lookup yields CDR1 MDHEN and CDR2 SYDVKM. This CDR3 reads CASSVPQGSGYGYTF. The CDR3 DNA reads TGTGCCAGCAGTGTACCACAGGGGTCGGGCTATGGCTACACCTTC.

The V call is TRBV10-3, the J call TRBJ1-1; TRBD1 agrees at 7 bases. The V segment lost 4 bases and the J segment 1 base; nucleotides outside the gene matches: 9. CDR1 and CDR2 from the germline V gene are ENHRY and SYGVKD. This CDR3 has 16 residues. Here the CDR3 DNA reads TGTGCCATCAGTGTGAGCCAGTCAGGGGGGAACACTGAAGCTTTCTTT. Its protein is CAISVSQSGGNTEAFF.

The V gene is TRBV19, the J gene TRBJ1-4, with TRBD1 matching 7 bases. After removal of 10 bases from V and 8 bases from J, the junction contained 10 bases not matched to a gene. This CDR3 has 13 residues. The germline gives CDR1 LNHDA, CDR2 SQIVND (reference sequence). The CDR3 region has the DNA TGTGCCACAAGGGCAGGGGGAGGAGAAAAACTGTTTTTT. It specifies CATRAGGGEKLFF.

The chain employs TRBV4-3 and TRBJ2-1; TRBD2 matches at 10 bases. The CDR3 spans 18 residues. V trimming: 0 bases; J trimming: 5 bases; junction bases outside the gene matches: 10. Germline CDR1 and CDR2: LGHNA and YSLEER. CDR3 loop: CASSQERLAGVVHNEQFF. As DNA, the CDR3 is TGCGCCAGCAGCCAAGAACGGCTAGCGGGAGTGGTACACAATGAGCAGTTCTTC.

A word on this clone: Other DNA variants within this sample encode the same CDR3. The V call is TRBV29-1, the J call TRBJ1-2; possible D gene TRBD1, 6 bases. The V and J ends lost 4 bases and 2 bases respectively, with 8 bases between them. Germline CDR1 is SQVTM and CDR2 is ANQGSEA. This CDR3 region has 12 residues. CDR3 bases: TGCAGCGTTGGCGGACAGAACTATGGCTACACCTTC. Protein sequence: CSVGGQNYGYTF.

The chain employs TRBV5-1 and TRBJ1-1; a possible D gene is TRBD1 (6 bases). The CDR3 totals 14 residues. V was cut by 2 bases and J by 6 bases, with 14 bases left in between. CDR1 SGHRS and CDR2 YFSETQ come from the germline V gene. The CDR3 protein is CASSFVAGAPEAFF. In DNA, the CDR3 is TGCGCCAGCAGCTTTGTAGCGGGGGCCCCTGAAGCTTTCTTT.

The chain combines TRBV6-6 with TRBJ2-5; 7 nucleotides match TRBD1. The DNA end favors TRBJ2-7, so the J call may be wrong. The CDR3 has 15 amino acids. Germline V gene lookup returns CDR1 MNHNY and CDR2 SVGAGI (reference sequence). In DNA form, the CDR3 reads TGTGCCAGCCTTCCCCGGGACAGATCGATCCGCGAGCAGTACTTC. Translating it yields CASLPRDRSIREQYF.

Here the CDR3 reads CATSRASGRGQETQYF. The CDR3 bases are TGTGCCACCAGCAGAGCCAGCGGGAGGGGCCAAGAGACCCAGTACTTC. This chain joins TRBV15 and TRBJ2-5; 10 bases match TRBD2. The CDR3 runs to 16 residues. The germline V gene has CDR1 LNHNV and CDR2 YYDKDF (reference sequence). V was clipped by 1 base and J by 1 base; unmatched bases: 3.

This rearrangement joins TRBV2 to TRBJ1-5, with D possibly TRBD1 on 6 matching bases. Germline CDR1 and CDR2: SNHLY and FYNNEI. The CDR3 is 14 residues long. Trimming shortened V by 3 bases and J by 7 bases, and 13 bases separated the two germline ends. The CDR3 DNA reads TGTGCCAGCAGTGACCTAGGGGGTGGACAGCCCCAGCATTTT. Residues: CASSDLGGGQPQHF.

This chain connects TRBV11-2 to TRBJ2-7; D call uncertain. Germline lookup yields CDR1 SGHAT and CDR2 FQNNGV. The CDR3 extends over 12 amino acids. V dropped 4 bases and J dropped 0 bases, with 4 bases sitting between them. The CDR3 DNA reads TGTGCCAGCAGCTGGAGCTCCTACGAGCAGTACTTC. This encodes CASSWSSYEQYF.

V gene TRBV5-1 combines with J gene TRBJ1-3; weak D call: TRBD1 (6 bases). The CDR3 length is 15 residues. Germline loops: CDR1 SGHRS, CDR2 YFSETQ. Trimming cost V 2 bases and J 4 bases, with 13 bases left between them. The CDR3 DNA reads TGCGCCAGCAGCTTAGAACAGGGCACAGGAAACACCATATATTTT. This gives the protein CASSLEQGTGNTIYF.

This sequence joins TRBV9 and TRBJ1-1; 9 positions agree with TRBD1. Trimming at V came to 4 bases and at J to 5 bases, leaving 9 bases not matched to a gene. There are 15 residues in the CDR3. Looked up from germline, CDR1 is SGDLS and CDR2 is YYNGEE. CDR3 in DNA: TGTGCCAGCAGCCCAAACTCCGGGACAGGGACTGAAGCTTTCTTT. Its protein is CASSPNSGTGTEAFF. The full variable domain, rest sourced from reference TRBV9 and TRBJ1-1, is DSGVTQTPKHLITATGQRVTLRCSPRSGDLSVYWYQQSLDQGLQFLIQYYNGEERAKGNILERFSAQQFPDLHSELNLSSLELGDSALYFCASSPNSGTGTEAFFGQGTRLTVV.

The V call is TRBV4-1, the J call TRBJ2-5; TRBD2 aligns across 11 bases. There are 17 residues in the CDR3. J lost 3 bases, V lost 3 bases, and 9 bases had no gene match. Looked up from germline, CDR1 is MGHRA and CDR2 is YSYEKL. CDR3 coding DNA: TGCGCCAGCAGCCACTTAACCGGGACTAGCGGAGAAGAGACCCAGTACTTC. It encodes CASSHLTGTSGEETQYF.